The 21 T cell receptor beta chains below all came from one sample that was sequenced in a study of blood T cell repertoires in COVID-19. Sequencing used immunoSEQ multiplex PCR; TCRdb keeps in-frame clones, though not all of them. The top ten hold under 7% of the sample, which has 150,000 to 200,000 clones, around 81% seen once. Sequenced: PBMCs or T cells enriched from blood (not recorded which). The receptors were sampled from a man aged 40-55 years who had recovered from COVID-19.

This chain connects TRBV7-2 to TRBJ2-3; maybe TRBD2 (5 bases). The length of the CDR3 is 14 residues. V lost 6 bases, J lost 0 bases, and 10 bases lay in between. Germline V gene data show CDR1 as SGHTA and CDR2 as FQGNSA. This CDR3 reads CASRQLVSTDTQYF. Written as DNA, the CDR3 is TGTGCCAGCAGACAACTAGTGAGCACAGATACGCAGTATTTT.

This rearrangement joins TRBV7-6 to TRBJ2-1; perhaps TRBD2 as D (5 bases). V lost 3 bases and J lost 6, with 9 bases in between. CDR1 and CDR2 from the germline V gene are SGHVS and FNYEAQ. This CDR3 comprises 13 residues. Here the CDR3 reads CASSLRGSNEQFF. CDR3 coding DNA: TGTGCCAGCAGCTTGAGAGGGTCCAATGAGCAGTTCTTC.

The genes are TRBV5-1 and TRBJ1-6, with a possible D match to TRBD1 (6 bases). The CDR3 is made up of 15 amino acids. CDR1 SGHRS and CDR2 YFSETQ come from the germline V gene. V dropped 7 bases and J dropped 0 bases, with 11 bases sitting between them. The CDR3 loop is CASRQGSSYNSPLHF. CDR3 DNA: TGCGCCAGCCGTCAGGGGAGCTCCTATAATTCACCCCTCCACTTT. The full variable domain, completed using reference TRBV5-1 and TRBJ1-6, is KAGVTQTPRYLIKTRGQQVTLSCSPISGHRSVSWYQQTPGQGLQFLFEYFSETQRNKGNFPGRFSGRQFSNSRSEMNVSTLELGDSALYLCASRQGSSYNSPLHFGNGTRLTVT.

The V gene is TRBV5-1, the J gene TRBJ2-1; 8 nucleotides match TRBD2. V lost 0 bases, J lost 7 bases, and 9 bases stayed unmatched. CDR1 is SGHRS and CDR2 is YFSETQ in the germline V gene. This CDR3 region has 16 residues. CDR3 loop: CASSLAGGPMRNEQFF. CDR3 nucleotides: TGCGCCAGCAGCTTGGCGGGGGGGCCGATGAGAAATGAGCAGTTCTTC.

This clone was found a few times. The chain has TRBV19 and TRBJ1-5; 10 bases match TRBD1. CDR1 and CDR2 (germline): LNHDA, SQIVND (reference sequence). The CDR3 spans 15 residues. The V and J ends lost 7 bases and 6 bases, in that order; junction bases with no gene match: 9. CDR3 sequence reads: CASTLPGQGSQPQHF. DNA for the CDR3: TGTGCCAGTACTCTCCCGGGACAGGGGAGTCAGCCCCAGCATTTT.

A word on this clone: Other DNA sequences within the sample encode an identical CDR3. This chain joins TRBV5-1 and TRBJ2-3; 9 bases line up with TRBD1. CDR3 size: 15 residues. J lost 3 bases, V lost 0 bases, and 2 bases had no gene match. From germline, CDR1 is SGHRS and CDR2 YFSETQ. The CDR3: CASSLGDRETDTQYF. CDR3 sequence (DNA): TGCGCCAGCAGCTTGGGGGACAGGGAGACAGATACGCAGTATTTT.

The chain carries TRBV30 and TRBJ1-6; possible D gene TRBD1, 5 bases. This CDR3 contains 14 residues. V was shortened by 4 bases and J by 8 bases, with 15 bases between the two germline ends. Germline V lookup: CDR1 GTSNPN, CDR2 SVGIG (reference sequence). CDR3 loop: CAWNLGRVHSPLHF. The CDR3 DNA sequence: TGTGCCTGGAACCTGGGCAGGGTGCATTCACCCCTCCACTTT. The full variable domain, in which reference TRBV30 and TRBJ1-6 provide the parts outside the CDR3, is SQTIHQWPATLVQPVGSPLSLECTVEGTSNPNLYWYRQAAGRGLQLLFYSVGIGQISSEVPQNLSASRPQDRQFILSSKKLLLSDSGFYLCAWNLGRVHSPLHFGNGTRLTVT.

This sequence joins TRBV6-2 or TRBV6-3 and TRBJ1-2; D gene ambiguous. The CDR3 spans 16 residues. Trimming took 2 bases from V and 3 from J, leaving 16 bases between them. Germline CDR1 is MNHEY and CDR2 is SVGEGT. The CDR3 DNA reads as TGTGCCAGCAGTTACGAGGCGGGCAGTACTGACTATGGCTACACCTTC. Encoded protein: CASSYEAGSTDYGYTF.

This clone came up a few times. The rearrangement uses TRBV5-5 and TRBJ2-7, with a weak D call TRBD2 (5 bases). Trimming took 0 bases from V and 2 from J, leaving 9 bases between them. The CDR3 contains 14 residues. Germline CDR1 is SGHKS and CDR2 is YYEKEE (reference sequence). In DNA, the CDR3 is TGTGCCAGCAGCTTGGTGATCGGGGCCTACGAGCAGTACGTC. As protein: CASSLVIGAYEQYV.

This chain joins TRBV6-5 and TRBJ1-1; 8 bases map to TRBD1. With V trimmed by 6 bases and J by 9 bases, 9 bases remained unmatched. Per the germline V gene, CDR1 is MNHEY and CDR2 is SVGAGI. This CDR3 is built from 13 residues. The CDR3 DNA is TGTGCCAGCAGAGACGGACAGGGAGGAAAAGCTTTCTTT. Amino acid sequence: CASRDGQGGKAFF.

This rearrangement joins TRBV11-1 to TRBJ2-1; TRBD2 matches 9 bases. The CDR3 totals 14 residues. From germline, CDR1 is SGHAT and CDR2 FQDESV (reference sequence). After removal of 6 bases from V and 8 bases from J, the junction contained 8 bases not matched to a gene. CDR3 residues: CASRNSGGTDEQFF. The DNA for the CDR3 is TGTGCCAGCAGAAATAGCGGGGGTACCGATGAGCAGTTCTTC.

The J gene is TRBJ1-2, the V gene TRBV29-1, with TRBD1 matching 10 bases. The CDR3 is made up of 14 amino acids. Germline lookup yields CDR1 SQVTM and CDR2 ANQGSEA. Trimming cost V 6 bases and J 7 bases; bases outside gene matches: 11. The CDR3 reads CSVDRGSGRPGYTF. The CDR3, as DNA: TGCAGCGTGGACAGGGGGTCGGGGCGCCCTGGCTACACCTTC.

A single count supports this clone. The V and J genes are TRBV5-1 and TRBJ1-1; D perhaps matches TRBD1 (6 bases). Trimming pared 5 bases from V and 0 bases from J, leaving 14 bases between. Germline CDR1 reads SGHRS; CDR2 reads YFSETQ. The CDR3 consists of 15 residues. As DNA, the CDR3 is TGCGCCAGCAGACCGAGGACAGCGATGAACACTGAAGCTTTCTTT. Encoded protein: CASRPRTAMNTEAFF.

The chain uses TRBV6-4 and TRBJ1-2, with 8 bases fitting TRBD1. The CDR3 extends over 15 amino acids. J gave up 6 bases and V 2 bases, and 8 bases lay outside the gene matches. Germline CDR1 MRHNA, CDR2 SNTAGT. The CDR3 is CASSDRQGALDGYTF. The CDR3 coding sequence is TGTGCCAGCAGTGACCGTCAGGGGGCTTTGGATGGCTACACCTTC.

This rearrangement joins TRBV5-1 to TRBJ1-6, with D tentatively TRBD1 (6 bases). CDR1 and CDR2 from the germline V gene are SGHRS and YFSETQ. The V end lost 0 bases, the J end lost 10 bases, and 11 bases lay between the germline ends. The CDR3 runs 14 residues. The CDR3 protein is CASSLERGGSPLHF. The CDR3 DNA reads TGCGCCAGCAGCTTGGAAAGGGGGGGCTCACCCCTCCACTTT.

The rearrangement joins TRBV5-1 to TRBJ2-7, with 9 bases aligning to TRBD2. Per germline, CDR1 SGHRS and CDR2 YFSETQ. Losses at the gene ends were 1 base for V and 0 bases for J; bases not matched to a gene: 11. CDR3 length: 18 residues. The CDR3 DNA reads as TGCGCCAGCAGCTTGCATCTTAGCGGGGGAACCAGCTCCTACGAGCAGTACTTC. Amino acids: CASSLHLSGGTSSYEQYF.

The rearrangement links TRBV12-5 to TRBJ2-3; 7 positions agree with TRBD1. J was trimmed by 6 bases and V by 4 bases; bases with no gene match: 10. Germline-derived CDR1 and CDR2 are LGHNT and FRNRAP. The CDR3 totals 15 residues. CDR3: CASGSSGTVRDTQYF. The CDR3 nucleotides are TGTGCTAGTGGTTCCTCCGGGACAGTGCGGGATACGCAGTATTTT.

The chain joins TRBV6-1 to TRBJ2-2; 9 nucleotides line up with TRBD2. CDR3 length equals 16 residues. Looked up from germline, CDR1 is MNHNS and CDR2 is SASEGT. Trimming removed 3 bases from V and 5 bases from J; junction bases left unmatched: 7. The CDR3 DNA sequence: TGTGCCAGCAGTGACGTGACTAGCGGAGTTACCGGGGAGCTGTTTTTT. Encoded protein: CASSDVTSGVTGELFF.

The chain uses TRBV5-6 and TRBJ1-2; tentative D call: TRBD1 (6 bases). V was trimmed by 0 bases and J by 8 bases, leaving 23 bases between them. This CDR3 spans 17 amino acids. CDR1 is SGHDT and CDR2 is YYEEEE in the germline V gene. The CDR3 region is CASSLAGQLRPLGGYTF. In DNA form, the CDR3 reads TGTGCCAGCAGCTTGGCCGGACAGCTCAGACCCCTCGGGGGCTACACCTTC.

The sample holds one count of this clone. This sequence joins TRBV7-9 and TRBJ1-6, with a weak D call TRBD1 (5 bases). The V gene lost 5 bases and the J gene lost 0 bases, with 14 bases spanning the gap. This CDR3 has 17 residues. Germline CDR1 reads SEHNR; CDR2 reads FQNEAQ (reference sequence). In DNA, the CDR3 is TGTGCCAGCAGCATTCGACAGTCCGGCTCCTATAATTCACCCCTCCACTTT. Protein product: CASSIRQSGSYNSPLHF.

The rearrangement links TRBV6-1 to TRBJ1-5; no clear D gene. In germline, CDR1 is MNHNS, CDR2 SASEGT. This CDR3 region has 15 residues. The germline V and J ends were trimmed by 3 bases and 3 bases, with 12 bases remaining between them. The CDR3 nucleotides are TGTGCCAGCAGTGACGCCAGGAAGTTCAATCAGCCCCAGCATTTT. It codes for CASSDARKFNQPQHF.